This is a list of T cell receptor beta chains from one sample in a study of T cells in Graves' hyperthyroidism and ophthalmopathy. TCRdb passed the multiplex PCR reads through MiXCR, listing each CDR3 protein once. The profile shows approximately 400,000 distinct CDR3 sequences, approximately 20% of them singletons. The sequenced sample consisted of blood. These receptors all stem from a woman under 30 with Graves' hyperthyroidism. Each CDR3 is given with its conserved first and last residue. The D gene is left open where the match is weak. Clone size is shown for a subset of rows, as once, few, many or a class of expanded clone.

cdr3_nt: TGTGCCAGCAGTTACGACAGAGACTCTGGAAACACCATATATTTT
cdr3_aa: CASSYDRDSGNTIYF
v_call: TRBV6-2/TRBV6-3
j_call: TRBJ1-3
clone_size: many
d_call: -

cdr3_nt: TGCGCCAGCAGCCATCCCGGACGGCGGCATAACTATGGCTACACCTTC
cdr3_aa: CASSHPGRRHNYGYTF
v_call: TRBV4-1
j_call: TRBJ1-2
clone_size: -
d_call: -

cdr3_nt: TGTGCCAGCAGTTACCTAATAGCGGATACCCAAGAGACCCAGTACTTC
cdr3_aa: CASSYLIADTQETQYF
v_call: TRBV6-2/TRBV6-3
j_call: TRBJ2-5
clone_size: many
d_call: -

cdr3_nt: TGTGCCAGCAGCAAGTTGGATTTCTTGAACACTGAAGCTTTCTTT
cdr3_aa: CASSKLDFLNTEAFF
v_call: TRBV11-2
j_call: TRBJ1-1
clone_size: many
d_call: -

cdr3_nt: TGTGCCAGCAGTAAGGGTCCGAACACTGAAGCTTTCTTT
cdr3_aa: CASSKGPNTEAFF
v_call: TRBV6-1
j_call: TRBJ1-1
clone_size: -
d_call: -

cdr3_nt: TGTGCCAGCAGCTCCCAGCGTAACTCTGGAAACACCATATATTTT
cdr3_aa: CASSSQRNSGNTIYF
v_call: TRBV7-9
j_call: TRBJ1-3
clone_size: many
d_call: -

cdr3_nt: TGTGCCAGCAGTGAGGAGGGGAGTCAGCCCCAGCATTTT
cdr3_aa: CASSEEGSQPQHF
v_call: TRBV2
j_call: TRBJ1-5
clone_size: many
d_call: -

cdr3_nt: TGCGCCAGCAGCGCCAGGGGGCTTGGCGAGCAGTACTTC
cdr3_aa: CASSARGLGEQYF
v_call: TRBV5-1
j_call: TRBJ2-7
clone_size: many
d_call: TRBD1

cdr3_nt: TGCAGTGCTAGAGGAAGAGGACAGGGGGCCTTTTATGGCTACACCTTC
cdr3_aa: CSARGRGQGAFYGYTF
v_call: TRBV20-1
j_call: TRBJ1-2
clone_size: many
d_call: TRBD1

cdr3_nt: TGTGCCAGCAGTGAAGCGGTGGTGGGGGACACCATATATTTT
cdr3_aa: CASSEAVVGDTIYF
v_call: TRBV6-1
j_call: TRBJ1-3
clone_size: many
d_call: -

cdr3_nt: TGTGCCAGCAGCCGGACAGGGAATACCGGGGAGCTGTTTTTT
cdr3_aa: CASSRTGNTGELFF
v_call: TRBV7-9
j_call: TRBJ2-2
clone_size: many
d_call: TRBD1

cdr3_nt: TGTGCCAGCAGCCACGGCCTCGACTATGGCTACACCTTC
cdr3_aa: CASSHGLDYGYTF
v_call: TRBV3-1
j_call: TRBJ1-2
clone_size: many
d_call: -

cdr3_nt: TGCGCCAGCAGCTTTACCAACCTCTATGGCTACACCTTC
cdr3_aa: CASSFTNLYGYTF
v_call: TRBV5-1
j_call: TRBJ1-2
clone_size: many
d_call: -

cdr3_nt: TGTGCCAGCAGTTACAGTTCTAGCGGGGACCCGATCAAAAGGGGCTACGAGCAGTACTTC
cdr3_aa: CASSYSSSGDPIKRGYEQYF
v_call: TRBV6-2/TRBV6-3
j_call: TRBJ2-7
clone_size: many
d_call: TRBD2

cdr3_nt: TGTGCCAGCAACCTTAGCGGGGTCCAAGAGACCCAGTACTTC
cdr3_aa: CASNLSGVQETQYF
v_call: TRBV7-2
j_call: TRBJ2-5
clone_size: many
d_call: TRBD2

cdr3_nt: TGTGCCAGCAGTGGGGGACAGCTAATAGGGGACTATGGCTACACCTTC
cdr3_aa: CASSGGQLIGDYGYTF
v_call: TRBV6-1
j_call: TRBJ1-2
clone_size: -
d_call: TRBD1

cdr3_nt: TGTGCCAGCAGTGATTCTCCAGGGGGCGGGGAGCTGTTTTTT
cdr3_aa: CASSDSPGGGELFF
v_call: TRBV2
j_call: TRBJ2-2
clone_size: -
d_call: TRBD1

cdr3_nt: TGTGCCAGCAGCCTACAGGGATTTGCTACCGGGGAGCTGTTTTTT
cdr3_aa: CASSLQGFATGELFF
v_call: TRBV7-3
j_call: TRBJ2-2
clone_size: -
d_call: -

cdr3_nt: TGTGCCAGCAGGATAACAGGGGGAGAGACCCAGTACTTC
cdr3_aa: CASRITGGETQYF
v_call: TRBV12-3/TRBV12-4
j_call: TRBJ2-5
clone_size: many
d_call: TRBD1

cdr3_nt: TGCGCCAGCAGCTTGGGGTCGGGACAGAGCCAAGAGACCCAGTACTTC
cdr3_aa: CASSLGSGQSQETQYF
v_call: TRBV5-1
j_call: TRBJ2-5
clone_size: many
d_call: TRBD1

cdr3_nt: TGTGCCAGCAGCTTACTGGGGGCAACGTCCTCTGGAAACACCATATATTTT
cdr3_aa: CASSLLGATSSGNTIYF
v_call: TRBV11-2
j_call: TRBJ1-3
clone_size: -
d_call: -

cdr3_nt: TGCGCCAGCAGCCAAGATTTCAGGGCTGGAAACACCATATATTTT
cdr3_aa: CASSQDFRAGNTIYF
v_call: TRBV4-1
j_call: TRBJ1-3
clone_size: -
d_call: -

cdr3_nt: TGTGCCACCAGTGATGGGACTAGGGAAACTGAAGCTTTCTTT
cdr3_aa: CATSDGTRETEAFF
v_call: TRBV24-1
j_call: TRBJ1-1
clone_size: many
d_call: -

cdr3_nt: TGTGCCAGCAGTTCCCGGGCCCTGGGGAACACCATATATTTT
cdr3_aa: CASSSRALGNTIYF
v_call: TRBV6-5
j_call: TRBJ1-3
clone_size: many
d_call: -

cdr3_nt: TGTGCCAGCAGCTTGACAGGGAACCTCCAAGAGACCCAGTACTTC
cdr3_aa: CASSLTGNLQETQYF
v_call: TRBV7-8
j_call: TRBJ2-5
clone_size: many
d_call: TRBD1

cdr3_nt: TGCGCCAGCAGCGCTCTGCCGTCCGGGGGGGCTAGAGAGACCCAGTACTTC
cdr3_aa: CASSALPSGGARETQYF
v_call: TRBV5-1
j_call: TRBJ2-5
clone_size: few
d_call: TRBD2

cdr3_nt: TGCGCCAGCAGCTTAGGGGCCCCGAACACTGAAGCTTTCTTT
cdr3_aa: CASSLGAPNTEAFF
v_call: TRBV5-1
j_call: TRBJ1-1
clone_size: -
d_call: -

cdr3_nt: TGTGCCAGCAGTTACGACGGCGGGGGGGCCTTAGAGACCCAGTACTTC
cdr3_aa: CASSYDGGGALETQYF
v_call: TRBV6-5
j_call: TRBJ2-5
clone_size: many
d_call: TRBD2

cdr3_nt: TGTGCCAGCACCCGTCGGGGAGGGCGATGGAACACTGAAGCTTTCTTT
cdr3_aa: CASTRRGGRWNTEAFF
v_call: TRBV6-1
j_call: TRBJ1-1
clone_size: -
d_call: -

cdr3_nt: TGTGCCAGCAGTCCCTCCCGGGACTGGCTAGAGCAGTACTTC
cdr3_aa: CASSPSRDWLEQYF
v_call: TRBV27
j_call: TRBJ2-7
clone_size: many
d_call: -

cdr3_nt: TGTGCCAGCAGGGAGAAGACAGGGGCGCCCTACGAGCAGTACTTC
cdr3_aa: CASREKTGAPYEQYF
v_call: TRBV28
j_call: TRBJ2-7
clone_size: many
d_call: TRBD1

cdr3_nt: TGTGCCAGCAGCTCCGGACATATGAACACTGAAGCTTTCTTT
cdr3_aa: CASSSGHMNTEAFF
v_call: TRBV7-2
j_call: TRBJ1-1
clone_size: many
d_call: -